This record concerns one TCR beta chain sequence. The data originate from a study of T cell changes during pregnancy in multiple sclerosis. This table comes from immunoSEQ multiplex PCR, and its TCRdb copy is limited to in-frame clones, with some not included. This sample has about 41,000 clones; 70% to 90% occur once, and the top ten carry 0.5% to 0.65%. Trimming shortened V by 5 bases and J by 8 bases, and 6 bases separated the two germline ends. This CDR3 comprises 11 residues. Germline loops: CDR1 LNHNV, CDR2 YYDKDF (reference sequence). Source: CD4+ T cells from peripheral blood mononuclear cells, taken in the first trimester of pregnancy. This receptor was taken from a female donor with multiple sclerosis, enrolled in a pregnancy study. The rearrangement uses TRBV15 and TRBJ1-4; the D is unclear. CDR3 bases: TGTGCCACCAGCCTCTCCGAAAAACTGTTTTTT. Its translation: CATSLSEKLFF.